The TCR beta chain under discussion was sequenced for a study of cytomegalovirus exposure and HLA in healthy donors. Study-wide findings and caveats: Earlier analysis looked at TCR beta V segments, and most were productive about 90% or about 30% of the time. The study reported that TCR beta sequences accurately predicted HLA-A and HLA-B alleles in most subjects. In vitro data verified three CMV-associated chains as specific for CMV antigens. TCR association rates varied by HLA locus in a later analysis, with DRB1 highest and HLA-C lowest.

The ends lost 2 bases at V and 3 bases at J; junction bases unmatched: 5. The CDR3 contains 16 residues. The V gene's germline CDR1 is MNHEY and CDR2 SMNVEV (reference sequence). Both 60 Vbeta primers and 13 Jbeta primers went into the PCR. Profiled with immunoSEQ multiplex PCR; TCRdb holds only in-frame clones, not every one. The sample lists fewer than 250,000 clones, about 87% occurring once. With regard to this clone: Its antigen is unknown.

The chain links TRBV27 to TRBJ2-1; 9 nucleotides align to TRBD1. The clonotype comes from a woman aged 18-29 years in good health and CMV-seronegative. Sequencing was done on a sample of PBMCs. The CDR3 protein is CASSLGTGSLYNEQFF. CDR3 sequence (DNA): TGTGCCAGCAGTTTAGGGACAGGGAGCCTCTACAATGAGCAGTTCTTC.